The 21 T cell receptor beta chains listed next were all sequenced from one sample in a study of spatial heterogeneity in lung cancer. Whole-study findings and limits: Higher tumor mutation counts went along with higher counts of expanded intratumoral alpha and beta TCRs.

TCRdb analysed the 5' RACE reads with MiXCR anew, one entry per CDR3 protein. The sample records about 6,000 distinct CDR3 sequences, about 9.7% being singletons. The antigens for these receptors are not known. As for time point: sample taken at primary tumor resection. The sample was lung tumor tissue, taken at surgery. The receptors derive from a female donor with early-stage non-small cell lung cancer.

By sample share, this clonotype is medium-sized. In DNA, the CDR3 is TGTGCCAGCCGGATTCCAGGGGTAGCCTATGGCTACACCTTC. It yields the protein CASRIPGVAYGYTF. The J gene is TRBJ1-2, the V gene TRBV6-5, with TRBD1 as a possible D gene (6 bases). This CDR3 spans 14 amino acids. CDR1 and CDR2 (germline): MNHEY, SVGAGI. Trimming shortened V by 8 bases and J by 4 bases, and 17 bases separated the two germline ends.

By share of the sample, this clonotype is large (0.1 to 1%). V usage is TRBV28 and J usage is TRBJ2-2; perhaps TRBD1 as D (6 bases). Germline CDR1 is MDHEN and CDR2 is SYDVKM. Trimming took 4 bases from V and 0 from J, leaving 9 bases between them. This CDR3 region has 15 residues. The CDR3 region has the DNA TGTGCCAGCAGTTCTGACAGGACGAACACCGGGGAGCTGTTTTTT. Translating gives CASSSDRTNTGELFF. Combining the CDR3 with reference TRBV28 and TRBJ2-2 gives the whole variable domain DVKVTQSSRYLVKRTGEKVFLECVQDMDHENMFWYRQDPGLGLRLIYFSYDVKMKEKGDIPEGYSVSREKKERFSLILESASTNQTSMYLCASSSDRTNTGELFFGEGSRLTVL.

This clonotype has a count of ten or more. The chain's CDR3 is CASRGGGQFEAFF. The CDR3 region has the DNA TGCGCCAGCCGCGGGGGCGGTCAATTTGAAGCTTTCTTT. The chain is built from TRBV10-2 and TRBJ1-1, with D possibly being TRBD1 (6 bases). V shed 8 bases and J shed 7 bases, with 17 bases lying between them. The CDR3 runs to 13 residues. Germline lookup yields CDR1 WSHSY and CDR2 SAAADI.

The chain is built from TRBV7-2 and TRBJ2-5, with unresolved D. The CDR3 spans 13 residues. V lost 1 base to trimming and J lost 3 bases, with 6 bases between them. Germline V lookup: CDR1 SGHTA, CDR2 FQGNSA. CDR3: CASSLESKETQYF. The CDR3 DNA is TGTGCCAGCAGCTTAGAATCTAAAGAGACCCAGTACTTC.

This clonotype is medium-sized (0.01 to 0.1%) in the sample. V gene TRBV4-3 combines with J gene TRBJ1-2; D is unclear. Germline assignment: CDR1 LGHNA and CDR2 YSLEER. The CDR3 has 12 residues. V shed 4 bases and J shed 4 bases, with 7 bases lying between them. Here the CDR3 DNA reads TGCGCCAGCAGCCTGGGAGGCTATGGCTACACCTTC. Amino acid sequence: CASSLGGYGYTF.

The chain links TRBV6-1 to TRBJ2-7; D may be TRBD1 or TRBD2 (5 bases each). V dropped 5 bases and J dropped 5 bases, with 16 bases sitting between them. CDR3 length: 14 amino acids. Germline V gene sequence: CDR1 MNHNS, CDR2 SASEGT. For the CDR3, the DNA is TGTGCCAGCAGTTACCGTCGAGGGGTCGACGAGCAGTACTTC. This translates into CASSYRRGVDEQYF.

This clonotype was seen at least ten times. The chain combines TRBV20-1 with TRBJ2-7; D not certain. The CDR3 extends over 13 amino acids. In germline, CDR1 is DFQATT, CDR2 SNEGSKA (reference sequence). V was cut by 5 bases and J by 6 bases, with 17 bases left in between. The CDR3 spells CSAPRGTGSEQYF. The CDR3 nucleotides read TGCAGTGCTCCGAGAGGCACGGGTTCCGAGCAGTACTTC.

The rearrangement uses TRBV20-1 and TRBJ1-5; D not certain. CDR3 length: 15 amino acids. Germline CDR1 is DFQATT and CDR2 is SNEGSKA (reference sequence). Trimming removed 0 bases at V and 1 base at J, with 10 bases between. The CDR3 region has the DNA TGCAGTGCTAGAGATTCAGCGGCAAGCAATCAGCCCCAGCATTTT. Protein: CSARDSAASNQPQHF.

This clonotype was counted between two and nine times. The chain couples TRBV9 to TRBJ1-2, with 11 positions matching TRBD1. CDR3 length equals 16 residues. Germline V gives CDR1 SGDLS, CDR2 YYNGEE. Germline trimming cut 5 bases from V and 4 bases from J; bases unmatched to any gene: 10. CDR3: CASSEGRDRGTYGYTF. The CDR3 coding sequence is TGTGCCAGCAGTGAAGGGCGGGACAGGGGGACCTATGGCTACACCTTC.

By proportion, this clonotype is medium-sized. V usage is TRBV3-1 and J usage is TRBJ2-7, with 7 bases identical to TRBD2. Germline V gene sequence: CDR1 LGHDT, CDR2 YNNKEL (reference sequence). The junction had 6 bases not matched to a gene; V was cut back by 1 base and J by 6 bases. The CDR3 loop spans 14 amino acids. Here the CDR3 DNA reads TGTGCCAGCAGCCAAGGCGGCCCGGGAGGCGAGCAGTACTTC. As protein: CASSQGGPGGEQYF.

The rearrangement joins TRBV20-1 to TRBJ2-2; D remains ambiguous. Per the germline V gene, CDR1 is DFQATT and CDR2 is SNEGSKA (reference sequence). This CDR3 has 15 residues. Between the trimmed V and J ends, which lost 3 bases and 2 bases, there was a span of 13 bases. In DNA form, the CDR3 reads TGCAGTGCTAGGAGATCGGGCAGTAACACCGGGGAGCTGTTTTTT. Its translation: CSARRSGSNTGELFF.

This clonotype was detected ten times or more. This chain uses TRBV10-3 with TRBJ2-3; 7 nucleotides agree with TRBD1. There are 14 residues in the CDR3. Germline CDR1 reads ENHRY; CDR2 reads SYGVKD. With 9 bases clipped from V and 0 bases from J, the junction kept 6 bases outside the gene matches. DNA for the CDR3: TGTGCCATTGCCGGGACAGCTAGCACAGATACGCAGTATTTT. It specifies CAIAGTASTDTQYF.

This clonotype is classed as medium-sized. V usage is TRBV11-2 and J usage is TRBJ2-7; 8 bases are a match to TRBD2. The V segment lost 2 bases and the J segment 2 bases; nucleotides outside the gene matches: 5. CDR1 and CDR2 (germline): SGHAT, FQNNGV. The CDR3 has 15 amino acids. The DNA for the CDR3 is TGTGCCAGCAGCTTAACGGGGGGGCTAGCCTACGAGCAGTACTTC. Amino acids: CASSLTGGLAYEQYF. The whole variable domain, filled in from reference TRBV11-2 and TRBJ2-7, reads EAGVAQSPRYKIIEKRQSVAFWCNPISGHATLYWYQQILGQGPKLLIQFQNNGVVDDSQLPKDRFSAERLKGVDSTLKIQPAKLEDSAVYLCASSLTGGLAYEQYFGPGTRLTVT.

This clonotype is termed medium-sized. The gene calls are TRBV9 and TRBJ2-1, with 9 positions matching TRBD2. Germline V gene sequence: CDR1 SGDLS, CDR2 YYNGEE. The CDR3 is 15 amino acids. The J segment lost 4 bases and the V segment lost 3 bases, leaving 5 bases of the junction unmatched. The CDR3 DNA follows: TGTGCCAGCAGCGCCGCTAGCGGGGATTACAATGAGCAGTTCTTC. It is translated as CASSAASGDYNEQFF.

The chain couples TRBV9 to TRBJ1-2; D gene unclear. Trimming removed 0 bases from V and 3 bases from J, with 6 bases in between. This CDR3 is built from 13 residues. Germline CDR1 reads SGDLS; CDR2 reads YYNGEE. The CDR3 loop reads CASSVGADYGYTF. The CDR3 DNA reads TGTGCCAGCAGCGTAGGGGCAGACTATGGCTACACCTTC.

This clonotype was seen a few times. The V call is TRBV5-1, the J call TRBJ1-1, with 7 bases that match TRBD1. CDR1 is SGHRS, CDR2 YFSETQ, per germline. The CDR3 sequence is 15 residues long. Trimming took 0 bases from V and 4 from J; bases not matched to a gene: 6. The CDR3 region has the DNA TGCGCCAGCAGCTTGGAAAGACAGGGAGGCACTGAAGCTTTCTTT. This gives the protein CASSLERQGGTEAFF.

This clonotype was counted ten times or more. This chain connects TRBV4-1 to TRBJ1-2; D is uncertain. The CDR3 consists of 16 residues. Germline V CDR1 and CDR2: MGHRA, YSYEKL. V was trimmed by 2 bases and J by 7 bases, leaving 20 bases between them. This chain's CDR3 is CASSQSPERGSSGYTF. CDR3 bases: TGCGCCAGCAGCCAATCCCCCGAGCGGGGAAGCTCTGGCTACACCTTC.

This clonotype is deemed medium-sized (0.01 to 0.1%). The chain links TRBV7-8 to TRBJ1-1; D not resolved. Germline CDR1 SGHVS, CDR2 FQNEAQ. Between the trimmed V and J ends, which lost 3 bases and 1 base, there was a span of 15 bases. The CDR3 consists of 16 residues. In DNA form, the CDR3 reads TGTGCCAGCAGCTTTACTACACGTAATGAGAACACTGAAGCTTTCTTT. Amino acid sequence: CASSFTTRNENTEAFF. Using reference TRBV7-8 and TRBJ1-1 for the parts outside the CDR3, the full variable domain is GAGVSQSPRYKVAKRGQDVALRCDPISGHVSLFWYQQALGQGPEFLTYFQNEAQLDKSGLPSDRFFAERPEGSVSTLKIQRTQQEDSAVYLCASSFTTRNENTEAFFGQGTRLTVV.

This clonotype was picked up a small number of times. This may come from a read error, since a much larger clone is one base off. The rearrangement joins TRBV20-1 to TRBJ2-5; D gene ambiguous. Germline CDR1 and CDR2: DFQATT and SNEGSKA (reference sequence). This CDR3 region has 14 residues. The ends were cut back, 1 base at V and 4 bases at J, with 13 bases in the middle. The CDR3 coding sequence is TGCAGTGCTAGAGTCGGTCTAGTCAGAGAGACCCAGTACTTC. Its protein is CSARVGLVRETQYF.

This clonotype was seen many times. This sequence joins TRBV6-2 or TRBV6-3 and TRBJ2-7, with 8 positions matching TRBD1. V shed 6 bases and J 0 bases; nucleotides not matched to a gene: 10. Germline-derived CDR1 and CDR2 are MNHEY and SVGEGT. The CDR3 has 16 amino acids. CDR3 amino acids: CASRTYRDRSSYEQYF. The DNA for the CDR3 is TGTGCCAGCAGAACTTACCGGGACAGGAGCTCCTACGAGCAGTACTTC.

There are many counts of this clonotype. The chain carries TRBV10-3 and TRBJ2-5; perhaps TRBD2 as D (6 bases). Trimming stripped 3 bases from V and 2 bases from J, with 10 bases between. Germline V CDR1 and CDR2: ENHRY, SYGVKD. The CDR3 runs to 14 residues. CDR3 loop: CAISEGGEQETQYF. The CDR3 DNA is TGTGCCATCAGTGAAGGCGGGGAGCAAGAGACCCAGTACTTC.